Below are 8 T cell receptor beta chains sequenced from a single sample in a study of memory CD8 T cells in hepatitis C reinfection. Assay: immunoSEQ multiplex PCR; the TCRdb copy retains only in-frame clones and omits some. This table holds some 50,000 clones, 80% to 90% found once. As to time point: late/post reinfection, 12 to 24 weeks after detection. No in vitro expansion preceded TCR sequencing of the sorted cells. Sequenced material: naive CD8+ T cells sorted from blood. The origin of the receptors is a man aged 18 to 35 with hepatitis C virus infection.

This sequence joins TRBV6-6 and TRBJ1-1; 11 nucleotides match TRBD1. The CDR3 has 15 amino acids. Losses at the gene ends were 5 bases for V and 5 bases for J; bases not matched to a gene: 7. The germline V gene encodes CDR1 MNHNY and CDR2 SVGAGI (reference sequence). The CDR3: CASSPWTGGDTEAFF. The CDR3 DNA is TGTGCCAGCAGTCCATGGACAGGGGGCGATACTGAAGCTTTCTTT.

The CDR3 DNA sequence: TGTGCCAGCAGCCCCCCCGGAGCTTTCTTT. Its protein product is CASSPPGAFF. The chain couples TRBV13 to TRBJ1-1; D remains unclear. V was trimmed by 5 bases and J by 10 bases, leaving 8 bases between them. Looked up from germline, CDR1 is PRHDT and CDR2 is FYEKMQ (reference sequence). CDR3 length: 10 amino acids.

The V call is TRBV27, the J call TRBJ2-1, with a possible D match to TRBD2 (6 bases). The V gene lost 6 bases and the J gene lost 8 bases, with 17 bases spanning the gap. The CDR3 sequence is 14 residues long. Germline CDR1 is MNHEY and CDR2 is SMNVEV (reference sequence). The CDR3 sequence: CASSNLADHDEQFF. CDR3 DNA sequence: TGTGCCAGCAGCAATTTAGCGGATCACGATGAGCAGTTCTTC.

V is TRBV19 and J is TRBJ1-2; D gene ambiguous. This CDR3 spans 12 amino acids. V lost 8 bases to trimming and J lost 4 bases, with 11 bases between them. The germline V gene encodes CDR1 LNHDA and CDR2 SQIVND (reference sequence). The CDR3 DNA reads TGTGCCAGTTTGGGAGGAGCCTATGGCTACACCTTC. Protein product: CASLGGAYGYTF.

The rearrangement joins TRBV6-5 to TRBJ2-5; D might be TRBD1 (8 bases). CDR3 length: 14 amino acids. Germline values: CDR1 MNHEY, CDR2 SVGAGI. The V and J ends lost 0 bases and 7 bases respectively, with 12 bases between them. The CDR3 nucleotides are TGTGCCAGCAGTTACTCACAGGGGGGGTGGACCCAGTACTTC. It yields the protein CASSYSQGGWTQYF.

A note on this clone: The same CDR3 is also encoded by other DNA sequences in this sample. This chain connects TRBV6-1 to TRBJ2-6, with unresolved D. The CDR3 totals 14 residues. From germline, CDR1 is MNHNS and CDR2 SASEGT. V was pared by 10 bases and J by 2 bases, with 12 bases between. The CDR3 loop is CATDTGTGANVLTF. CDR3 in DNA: TGTGCCACCGATACGGGTACTGGGGCCAACGTCCTGACTTTC.

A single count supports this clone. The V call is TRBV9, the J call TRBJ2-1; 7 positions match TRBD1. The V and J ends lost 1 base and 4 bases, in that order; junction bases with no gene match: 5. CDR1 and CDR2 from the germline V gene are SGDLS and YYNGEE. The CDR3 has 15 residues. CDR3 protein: CASSVKGTEYNEQFF. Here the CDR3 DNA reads TGTGCCAGCAGCGTAAAGGGGACAGAGTACAATGAGCAGTTCTTC. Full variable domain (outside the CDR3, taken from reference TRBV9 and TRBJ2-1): DSGVTQTPKHLITATGQRVTLRCSPRSGDLSVYWYQQSLDQGLQFLIQYYNGEERAKGNILERFSAQQFPDLHSELNLSSLELGDSALYFCASSVKGTEYNEQFFGPGTRLTVL.

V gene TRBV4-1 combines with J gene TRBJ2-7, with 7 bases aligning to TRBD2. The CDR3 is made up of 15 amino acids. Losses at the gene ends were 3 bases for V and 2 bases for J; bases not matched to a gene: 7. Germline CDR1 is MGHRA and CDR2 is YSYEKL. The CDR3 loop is CASSQGGSDAYEQYF. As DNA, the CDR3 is TGCGCCAGCAGCCAGGGGGGGTCCGATGCCTACGAGCAGTACTTC.